The sequence of this T cell receptor (beta chain) was determined in a study of blood T cell repertoires in COVID-19. Overall study: The study drew acute and convalescent COVID-19 samples from the United States, Italy and Spain.

Study processing details: It was from reference gene primer amplification that nucleated cell counts were estimated. Profiled with immunoSEQ multiplex PCR; TCRdb holds only in-frame clones, not every one. V, J and clone size reflect that table, while D and trimming were determined from the DNA. The sample gives fewer than 350,000 clones, more than 75% of which show up once; 2% to 2.5% is in the top ten. CDR1 and CDR2 (germline): MNHEY, SVGAGI. V was clipped by 6 bases and J by 4 bases, with 6 bases between them. The CDR3 totals 11 residues. By proportion, this clone is medium-sized. The J gene is TRBJ1-1, the V gene TRBV6-5, with D perhaps matching TRBD1 (6 bases). The sequenced sample was peripheral blood. This sequence originates from a woman younger than 45 who had recovered from COVID-19. The CDR3 is CASRQGTEAFF. CDR3 nucleotide sequence: TGTGCCAGCAGACAGGGCACTGAAGCTTTCTTT.